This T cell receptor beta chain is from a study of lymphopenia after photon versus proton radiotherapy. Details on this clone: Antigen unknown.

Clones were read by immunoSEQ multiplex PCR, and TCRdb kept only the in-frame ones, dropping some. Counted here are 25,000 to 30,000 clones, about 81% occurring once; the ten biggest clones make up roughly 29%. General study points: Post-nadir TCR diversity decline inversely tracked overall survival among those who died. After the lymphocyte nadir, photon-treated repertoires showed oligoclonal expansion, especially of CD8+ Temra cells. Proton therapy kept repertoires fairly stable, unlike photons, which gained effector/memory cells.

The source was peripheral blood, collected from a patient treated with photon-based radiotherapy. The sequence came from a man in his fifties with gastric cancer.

The CDR3: CASSPGTYAQYF. CDR3 nucleotides: TGTGCCAGCAGCCCCGGTACCTATGCGCAGTATTTT. V is TRBV11-2 and J is TRBJ2-3; D gene uncertain. The V and J ends lost 5 bases and 10 bases respectively, with 13 bases between them. The CDR3 runs 12 residues. Germline-derived CDR1 and CDR2 are SGHAT and FQNNGV.